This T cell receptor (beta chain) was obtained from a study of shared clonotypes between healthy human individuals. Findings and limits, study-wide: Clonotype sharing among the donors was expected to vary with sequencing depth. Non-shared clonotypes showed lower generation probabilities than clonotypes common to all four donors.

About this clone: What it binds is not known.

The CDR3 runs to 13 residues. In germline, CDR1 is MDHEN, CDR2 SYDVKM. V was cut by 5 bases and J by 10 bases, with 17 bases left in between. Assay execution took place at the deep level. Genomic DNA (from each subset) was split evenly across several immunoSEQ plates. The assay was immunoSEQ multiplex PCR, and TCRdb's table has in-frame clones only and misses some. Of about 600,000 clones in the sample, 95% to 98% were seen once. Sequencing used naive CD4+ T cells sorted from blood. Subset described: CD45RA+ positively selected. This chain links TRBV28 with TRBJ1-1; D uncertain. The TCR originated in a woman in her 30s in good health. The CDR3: CASSLRAYLVAFF. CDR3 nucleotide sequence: TGTGCCAGCAGTCTCCGGGCCTACCTGGTAGCTTTCTTT.